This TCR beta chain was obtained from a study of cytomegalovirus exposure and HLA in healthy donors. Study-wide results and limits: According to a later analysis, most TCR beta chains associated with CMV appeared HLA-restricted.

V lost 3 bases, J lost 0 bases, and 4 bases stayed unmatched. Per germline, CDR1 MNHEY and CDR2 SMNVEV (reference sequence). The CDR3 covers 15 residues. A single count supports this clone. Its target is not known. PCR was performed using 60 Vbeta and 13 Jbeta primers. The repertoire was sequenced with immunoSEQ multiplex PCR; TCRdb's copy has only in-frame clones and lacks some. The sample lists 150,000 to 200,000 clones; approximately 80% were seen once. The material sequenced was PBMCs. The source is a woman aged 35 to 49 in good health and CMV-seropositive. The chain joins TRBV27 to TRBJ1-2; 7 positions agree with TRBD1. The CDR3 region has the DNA TGTGCCAGCAGTTTGGCAGGGGGTACTAACTATGGCTACACCTTC. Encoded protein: CASSLAGGTNYGYTF.